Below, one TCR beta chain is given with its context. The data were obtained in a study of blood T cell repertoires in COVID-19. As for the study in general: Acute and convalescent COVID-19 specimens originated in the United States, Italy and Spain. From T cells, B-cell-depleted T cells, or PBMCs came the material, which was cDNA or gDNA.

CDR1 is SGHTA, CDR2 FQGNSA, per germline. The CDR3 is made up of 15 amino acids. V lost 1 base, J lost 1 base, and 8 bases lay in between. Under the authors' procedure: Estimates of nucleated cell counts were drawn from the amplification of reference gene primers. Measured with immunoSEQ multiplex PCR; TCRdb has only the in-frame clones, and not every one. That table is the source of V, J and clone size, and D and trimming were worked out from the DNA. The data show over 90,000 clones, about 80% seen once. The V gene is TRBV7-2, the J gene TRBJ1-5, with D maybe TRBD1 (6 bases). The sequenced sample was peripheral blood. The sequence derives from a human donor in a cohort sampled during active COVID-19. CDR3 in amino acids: CASSLVTGSNQPQHF. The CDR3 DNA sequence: TGTGCCAGCAGCTTAGTAACAGGGAGCAATCAGCCCCAGCATTTT.